The clone carrying this T cell receptor (beta chain) has at least ten counts. Its antigen is currently unknown. The CDR3 covers 15 residues. The trim removed 3 bases at V and 3 bases at J, leaving 6 bases unmatched. Germline-derived CDR1 and CDR2 are MDHEN and SYDVKM. A library of TCRbeta sequences, prepared with unique molecular identifiers, was generated. Each CDR3 protein is one row after TCRdb ran MiXCR on the PCR reads. The table shows about 70,000 distinct CDR3 sequences, with 11% occurring only once. These data belong to a study of T-cell reconstitution after alpha-beta-depleted transplantation in children. Study-wide findings and caveats: Once a year had passed after transplant, T-cell counts and diversity came mostly from newly produced T cells. Surviving recipient T cells and thymic progenitors produced the high day-60 TCRbeta diversity seen in some patients.

V is TRBV28 and J is TRBJ2-3; 7 nucleotides align to TRBD2. This TCR was sampled from a boy between 10 and 17 years old with acute myeloid leukemia, due to receive a stem cell transplant. Material: PBMCs, obtained before TCRalphabeta/CD19-depleted stem cell transplant. Here the CDR3 reads CASSFREEGTDTQYF. CDR3 bases: TGTGCCAGCAGTTTTCGGGAGGAAGGTACAGATACGCAGTATTTT.